The following is a T cell receptor (beta chain) sequence with its context. Its target is unknown. Only in-frame clones appear in the TCRdb table, and some are missing; sequencing was by immunoSEQ multiplex PCR. The sample consists of over 120,000 clones, about 90% of them appearing once. The germline gives CDR1 SEHNR, CDR2 FQNEAQ (reference sequence). CDR3 length: 17 residues. V lost 6 bases and J 0 bases, leaving 20 bases between the germline ends. This sample was taken from a study of T cell responses to AZD1222 COVID-19 vaccine. Study results and limitations: A mostly white British donor set with more females was recruited, and clonal diversity was possibly underestimated.

This clonotype was obtained from an adult in good health. The J gene is TRBJ1-1, the V gene TRBV7-9; no definite D call. The sample was peripheral blood, taken on day 0 of AZD1222 vaccination. CDR3: CASRPPGGEALNTEAFF. The CDR3 region has the DNA TGTGCCAGCAGACCCCCCGGCGGGGAGGCCCTGAACACTGAAGCTTTCTTT.